This paragraph reports one T cell receptor (beta chain). Antigen: not known. This sample stems from a study of T cells in Graves' hyperthyroidism and ophthalmopathy. Study results and limitations: Most clonotypes that expanded in the thyroid above 0.001 also showed up in blood.

It was RNA transcripts that yielded the amplified TCR beta CDR3 regions. Primed by the HTBI set, a first-round RT-PCR was run on the TCR CDR3. TCRdb re-called the multiplex PCR reads with MiXCR, one entry per CDR3 protein. Of about 510,000 distinct CDR3 sequences in the sample, 35% to 50% were seen once. The receptor was derived from an adult woman with Graves' disease, either hyperthyroidism or ophthalmopathy (not recorded which). The sample comprised peripheral blood or thyroid tissue (not recorded which).

The CDR3 nucleotides are TGTGCCAGCAGTTTAACCCCAGGGGTCTATGGCTACACCTTC. As protein: CASSLTPGVYGYTF. The V call is TRBV12-3 or TRBV12-4, the J call TRBJ1-2, with a tentative D call TRBD1 (6 bases). The CDR3 has 14 residues. The germline V and J ends were trimmed by 2 bases and 4 bases, with 11 bases remaining between them.